The clone carrying this T cell receptor beta chain was seen many times. Unique molecular identifiers were incorporated during preparation of the TCRbeta library. Each CDR3 protein gets one entry after TCRdb re-called the PCR reads with MiXCR. The top ten hold about 5.4% of the sample, which has approximately 250,000 distinct CDR3 sequences, around 8.9% seen once. The sample belongs to a study of T-cell reconstitution after alpha-beta-depleted transplantation in children. Trimming removed 1 base at V and 5 bases at J, with 7 bases between. The CDR3 is 12 amino acids. CDR1 and CDR2 (germline): DFQATT, SNEGSKA (reference sequence).

The sequence was collected from a human donor who donated a stem cell graft to a child with SCID. The V and J genes are TRBV20-1 and TRBJ2-3, with D unresolved. The sequenced sample was PBMCs from the stem cell graft donor, obtained from the stem cell graft. Written as DNA, the CDR3 is TGCAGTGCTAGAGCCCAGCAAGATACGCAGTATTTT. Protein product: CSARAQQDTQYF.